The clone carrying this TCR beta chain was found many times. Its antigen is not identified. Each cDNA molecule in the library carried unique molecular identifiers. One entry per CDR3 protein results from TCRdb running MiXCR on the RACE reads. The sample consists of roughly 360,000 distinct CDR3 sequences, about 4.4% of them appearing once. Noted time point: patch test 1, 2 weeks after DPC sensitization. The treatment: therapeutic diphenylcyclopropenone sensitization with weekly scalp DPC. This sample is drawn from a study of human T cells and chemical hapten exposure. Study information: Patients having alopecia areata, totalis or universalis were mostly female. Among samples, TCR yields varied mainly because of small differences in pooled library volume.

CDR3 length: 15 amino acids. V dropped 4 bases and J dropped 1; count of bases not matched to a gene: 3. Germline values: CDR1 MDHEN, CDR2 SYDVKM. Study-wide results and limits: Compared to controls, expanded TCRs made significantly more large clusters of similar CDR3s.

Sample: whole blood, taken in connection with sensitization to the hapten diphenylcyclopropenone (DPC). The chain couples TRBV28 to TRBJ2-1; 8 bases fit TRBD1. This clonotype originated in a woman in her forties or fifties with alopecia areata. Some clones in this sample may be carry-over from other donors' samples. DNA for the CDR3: TGTGCCAGCAGTTCGGGACAGGCGTCCTACAATGAGCAGTTCTTC. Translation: CASSSGQASYNEQFF.